The 8 T cell receptor beta chains listed next were all sequenced from one sample in a study of blood T cell repertoires in COVID-19 (dated by TCRdb to 2018 to 2020). Libraries were prepared through the immunoSEQ multiplex PCR assay. TCRdb took over this immuneACCESS table, retaining in-frame rearrangements with V and J assigned. Such tables are incomplete; in checked studies, under half of the missing clones stem from an unresolved V gene, and the remainder is unexplained. The sample table lists about 130,000 clones, roughly 90% of them with a count of one. Roughly 2.2% of the sample is held by the ten biggest clonotypes. The sequencing sample was made of PBMCs or T cells enriched from blood (not recorded which). All receptors derive from a woman between 45 and 60 years old who had recovered from COVID-19.

The chain links TRBV19 to TRBJ1-2; a possible D gene is TRBD1 (5 bases). Germline-derived CDR1 and CDR2 are LNHDA and SQIVND (reference sequence). There are 16 residues in the CDR3. Trimming removed 3 bases from V and 8 bases from J, with 22 bases in between. The CDR3 DNA is TGTGCCAGTAGTATGAGTCACGGCGGAGGGGCCGGAGGCTACACCTTC. Translated, it gives CASSMSHGGGAGGYTF.

The rearrangement uses TRBV10-1 and TRBJ2-5; the match to TRBD1 covers 11 bases. The CDR3 runs to 15 residues. Per germline, CDR1 WNHNN and CDR2 SYGVQD (reference sequence). V was pared by 4 bases and J by 4 bases, with 5 bases of the junction left unmatched. The DNA for the CDR3 is TGCGCCAGCAGTGCCGGACAGGGGGCCTTAGAGACCCAGTACTTC. This gives the protein CASSAGQGALETQYF.

The chain is built from TRBV7-3 and TRBJ2-1, with 7 bases aligning to TRBD2. The CDR3 is 16 residues long. The germline V gene has CDR1 SGHTA and CDR2 FQGTGA. V lost 2 bases and J lost 4; bases outside the gene matches: 8. CDR3: CASSLLRGGGYNEQFF. Here the CDR3 DNA reads TGTGCCAGCAGCTTACTCCGCGGGGGAGGTTACAATGAGCAGTTCTTC.

The gene calls are TRBV3-1 (or the pseudogene TRBV3-2) and TRBJ1-1; perhaps TRBD1 as D (5 bases). This CDR3 is built from 15 residues. Trimming stripped 4 bases from V and 1 base from J, with 13 bases between. The V gene's germline CDR1 is LGHDT and CDR2 YNNKEL (reference sequence). The CDR3 region has the DNA TGTGCCAGCAGCCGGGGGGAGGTAGAGAACACTGAAGCTTTCTTT. Protein product: CASSRGEVENTEAFF.

This chain connects TRBV5-4 to TRBJ2-4, with D tentatively TRBD1 (6 bases). Trimming removed 2 bases at V and 7 bases at J, with 13 bases between. Germline V lookup: CDR1 SGHNT, CDR2 YYREEE (reference sequence). The CDR3 is 14 residues long. CDR3 in DNA: TGTGCCAGCAGCTTAGGGGGTATTGCGAACATTCAGTACTTC. It encodes CASSLGGIANIQYF.

Only one count was recorded for this clone. The chain has TRBV2 and TRBJ2-1; D call uncertain. With 0 bases removed from V and 6 bases from J, the gap between germline ends came to 6 bases. Germline loops: CDR1 SNHLY, CDR2 FYNNEI. The CDR3 is 13 residues long. The CDR3 is CASSEANVNEQFF. Written as DNA, the CDR3 is TGTGCCAGCAGTGAAGCTAATGTCAATGAGCAGTTCTTC.

CDR3 sequence (DNA): TGTGCCACCAGCGGGTCGAGTCAGGGCAATCAGCCCCAGCATTTT. Translating it yields CATSGSSQGNQPQHF. The V and J genes are TRBV15 and TRBJ1-5; D ambiguous. CDR3 length: 15 amino acids. The germline V gene has CDR1 LNHNV and CDR2 YYDKDF (reference sequence). Trimming cost V 5 bases and J 2 bases, with 13 bases left between them.

The chain uses TRBV5-1 and TRBJ2-1; D is uncertain. The germline CDR1 and CDR2 sequences are SGHRS and YFSETQ. Trimming cost V 0 bases and J 4 bases, with 8 bases left between them. The CDR3 contains 14 residues. The DNA for the CDR3 is TGCGCCAGCAGCTTGGGCGCGGCTTACAATGAGCAGTTCTTC. Its translation is CASSLGAAYNEQFF.